This TCR beta chain was documented in a study of cytomegalovirus exposure and HLA in healthy donors. Regarding the study as a whole: By HLA locus, TCR association rates varied in a later analysis, with DRB1 showing the most and HLA-C the fewest. Earlier analysis found most TCR beta V segments productive about 90% or about 30% of the time. At a 0.05 false discovery rate, a later analysis found 16,951 TCR beta sequences to be associated with HLA alleles.

Details on this clone: The antigen is unknown.

The study ran its PCR with 60 Vbeta and 13 Jbeta primers. Source study methods: A follow-up analysis tallied around 80 million unique TCR beta chains, roughly 9.9 million shared. Clones were read by immunoSEQ multiplex PCR, and TCRdb kept only the in-frame ones, dropping some. V and J calls and clone size follow that table, whereas D and trimming were derived from the DNA. The repertoire holds 95,000 to 150,000 clones, with roughly 75% as singletons. This sequence was found in a man in his thirties or forties in good health and CMV-seropositive. The sequenced sample consisted of PBMCs.

CDR3 nucleotide sequence: TGTGCCAGCAGTCCTAGTCTTGGGACTAGTTACACCGGGGAGCTGTTTTTT. Translation gives CASSPSLGTSYTGELFF. The chain has TRBV27 and TRBJ2-2; 8 bases are a match to TRBD2. V lost 5 bases and J lost 3; bases outside the gene matches: 11. The V gene's germline CDR1 is MNHEY and CDR2 SMNVEV (reference sequence). This CDR3 comprises 17 residues.